The 19 T cell receptor beta chains in this list originate from one sample, sequenced in a study of radiotherapy plus CTLA-4 blockade in lung cancer. Clones were sequenced by immunoSEQ multiplex PCR, and TCRdb holds only the in-frame ones, with some missing. The table shows roughly 88,000 clones, with around 82% occurring only once. Sequenced material: peripheral blood, taken from a patient treated with radiotherapy plus ipilimumab. These receptors were collected from a human donor with non-small cell lung cancer who had stable disease on radiotherapy plus ipilimumab.

The CDR3 sequence: CASNSEGVNNEQFF. CDR3 DNA sequence: TGTGCCAGCAACAGCGAGGGGGTTAACAATGAGCAGTTCTTC. This chain uses TRBV28 with TRBJ2-1, with D possibly TRBD1 on 6 matching bases. The V and J ends lost 7 bases and 5 bases respectively, with 15 bases between them. This CDR3 is built from 14 residues. From germline, CDR1 is MDHEN and CDR2 SYDVKM.

The chain couples TRBV6-5 to TRBJ1-2; no clear D. The CDR3 runs 14 residues. CDR1 and CDR2 (germline): MNHEY, SVGAGI. Trimming took off 5 bases at V and 4 bases at J, with 14 bases between the two ends. This CDR3 reads CASSVAALSYGYTF. Written as DNA, the CDR3 is TGTGCCAGCAGTGTTGCGGCGCTAAGCTATGGCTACACCTTC.

V gene TRBV18 combines with J gene TRBJ2-7; tentative D call: TRBD2 (7 bases). This CDR3 spans 17 amino acids. Germline CDR1 is KGHSH and CDR2 is LQKENI. V lost 5 bases and J lost 5, with 25 bases in between. For the CDR3, the DNA is TGTGCCAGCTCAAGGTCTTGGGGGGGGCATAGCTTCGACGAGCAGTACTTC. Its protein is CASSRSWGGHSFDEQYF.

J is TRBJ1-6 and V is TRBV4-2, with a weak D call TRBD1 (6 bases). Germline values: CDR1 LGHNA, CDR2 YNFKEQ. Trimming cost V 4 bases and J 5 bases, with 12 bases left between them. The CDR3 totals 15 residues. The CDR3 loop reads CASSPLQGDNSPLHF. DNA for the CDR3: TGTGCCAGCAGCCCCCTACAGGGAGATAATTCACCCCTCCACTTT.

The chain couples TRBV6-1 to TRBJ2-1; either TRBD1 or TRBD2 may supply D (5 bases each). The CDR3 is 15 amino acids. Trimming took off 5 bases at V and 0 bases at J, with 11 bases between the two ends. CDR1 and CDR2 (germline): MNHNS, SASEGT. The CDR3 region has the DNA TGTGCCAGCAGTACGGGACGGAGCTCCTACAATGAGCAGTTCTTC. This gives the protein CASSTGRSSYNEQFF.

The rearrangement links TRBV10-1 to TRBJ2-3, with 11 bases aligning to TRBD2. V lost 9 bases, J lost 5 bases, and 4 bases stayed unmatched. The CDR3 spans 13 residues. Germline CDR1 WNHNN, CDR2 SYGVQD (reference sequence). The CDR3 sequence is CASSGGAQDTQYF. The CDR3 coding sequence is TGCGCCAGTAGCGGGGGGGCCCAAGATACGCAGTATTTT.

The J gene is TRBJ2-7, the V gene TRBV28, with D unresolved. Looked up from germline, CDR1 is MDHEN and CDR2 is SYDVKM. The CDR3 consists of 14 residues. V lost 8 bases, J lost 2 bases, and 16 bases lay in between. The DNA of the CDR3 is TGTGCCAGCGCCCTCGGCGGCGGCCCCTACGAGCAGTACTTC. It specifies CASALGGGPYEQYF.

The sample holds one count of this clone. The CDR3 loop reads CASRDSNYQPQHF. The CDR3 DNA follows: TGTGCCAGCAGGGACAGTAATTATCAGCCCCAGCATTTT. This chain joins TRBV2 and TRBJ1-5; D is perhaps TRBD1 (6 bases). The V end was cut by 6 bases, the J end by 5 bases, with 11 bases between. The CDR3 loop spans 13 amino acids. The germline gives CDR1 SNHLY, CDR2 FYNNEI.

This clone was found once. This chain links TRBV28 with TRBJ1-6; 7 bases fit TRBD1. CDR1 and CDR2 from the germline V gene are MDHEN and SYDVKM. V lost 10 bases to trimming and J lost 1 base; unmatched junction nucleotides: 7. The CDR3 is made up of 15 amino acids. Written as DNA, the CDR3 is TGTGCCACCCTGACAGGGCAATCCTATAATTCACCCCTCCACTTT. This gives the protein CATLTGQSYNSPLHF.

A single count supports this clone. The V call is TRBV9, the J call TRBJ1-6; D unclear. This CDR3 spans 15 amino acids. Trimming took 0 bases from V and 1 from J, leaving 5 bases between them. Germline V gene sequence: CDR1 SGDLS, CDR2 YYNGEE. CDR3: CASSVEQSYNSPLHF. The CDR3 DNA reads as TGTGCCAGCAGCGTAGAACAGTCCTATAATTCACCCCTCCACTTT.

The chain has TRBV6-5 and TRBJ2-1; D may match TRBD1 or TRBD2 (5 bases each). V was clipped by 7 bases and J by 6 bases, with 16 bases between them. The CDR3 is 14 residues long. CDR1 MNHEY and CDR2 SVGAGI come from the germline V gene. In DNA form, the CDR3 reads TGTGCCAGCAATCGGGACCGGGGTGCCAATGAGCAGTTCTTC. This gives the protein CASNRDRGANEQFF.

The chain has TRBV5-1 and TRBJ2-2; perhaps TRBD2 as D (5 bases). This CDR3 has 17 amino acids. Germline V CDR1 and CDR2: SGHRS, YFSETQ. Trimming removed 0 bases from V and 0 bases from J, with 12 bases in between. The DNA of the CDR3 is TGCGCCAGCAGCTTGGATTTAGCGAGATCGAACACCGGGGAGCTGTTTTTT. It encodes CASSLDLARSNTGELFF.

Within the sample, this clone is medium-sized. The chain joins TRBV28 to TRBJ1-4; TRBD1 aligns across 9 bases. V trimming: 2 bases; J trimming: 5 bases; junction bases outside the gene matches: 3. CDR1 is MDHEN, CDR2 SYDVKM, per germline. This CDR3 region has 15 residues. CDR3 loop: CASSLMTGGNEKLFF. CDR3 DNA sequence: TGTGCCAGCAGTTTAATGACAGGGGGGAATGAAAAACTGTTTTTT.

The chain is built from TRBV2 and TRBJ1-1; D gene uncertain. The CDR3 length is 14 residues. The V end was cut by 1 base, the J end by 8 bases, with 14 bases between. In germline, CDR1 is SNHLY, CDR2 FYNNEI. CDR3 nucleotide sequence: TGTGCCAGCAGTGAAGACACGGGGTTGAGCGAAGCTTTCTTT. This encodes CASSEDTGLSEAFF.

CDR3 coding DNA: TGCGCCAGCAGCTTGTTTTCCGGGGAAGGAGAGACCCAGTACTTC. Its protein is CASSLFSGEGETQYF. The V gene is TRBV5-1, the J gene TRBJ2-5, with D possibly matching TRBD2 (5 bases). V lost 1 base, J lost 4 bases, and 14 bases lay in between. In germline, CDR1 is SGHRS, CDR2 YFSETQ. The CDR3 runs 15 residues.

V is TRBV5-1 and J is TRBJ2-1; possibly TRBD2 for D (5 bases). The CDR3 runs to 11 residues. The germline V and J ends were trimmed by 3 bases and 12 bases, with 10 bases remaining between them. Germline loops: CDR1 SGHRS, CDR2 YFSETQ. The CDR3 region has the DNA TGCGCCAGCAGCTCTAGCTTACGGCAGTTCTTC. It encodes CASSSSLRQFF.

In DNA form, the CDR3 reads TGTGCCAGCAGTTCACACGGGACAGGGAATTCAGAGACCCAGTACTTC. Its translation is CASSSHGTGNSETQYF. V and J are TRBV6-6 and TRBJ2-5, with 9 bases fitting TRBD1. CDR1 MNHNY and CDR2 SVGAGI come from the germline V gene (reference sequence). The CDR3 runs to 16 residues. The ends lost 4 bases at V and 4 bases at J; junction bases unmatched: 10.

The rearrangement links TRBV19 to TRBJ1-2; the match to TRBD1 covers 7 bases. Germline CDR1 reads LNHDA; CDR2 reads SQIVND (reference sequence). CDR3 length: 16 residues. V shed 3 bases, J shed 2 bases, and the junction held 9 bases outside the gene matches. This chain's CDR3 is CASSILEVRGNYGYTF. The CDR3 nucleotides read TGTGCCAGTAGTATTCTAGAGGTCAGGGGGAACTATGGCTACACCTTC.

V gene TRBV18 combines with J gene TRBJ1-3, with 8 bases aligning to TRBD1. V was pared by 3 bases and J by 0 bases, with 1 base of the junction left unmatched. The CDR3 has 15 amino acids. In germline, CDR1 is KGHSH, CDR2 LQKENI. DNA of the CDR3: TGTGCCAGCTCACCCGACAGGGGCTCTGGAAACACCATATATTTT. It translates to CASSPDRGSGNTIYF.